This record covers a single TCR beta chain. Original handling: For nucleated cells, counts were estimated from reference gene primer amplification. Profiled with immunoSEQ multiplex PCR; TCRdb holds only in-frame clones, not every one. D and trimming come from the DNA, and the V and J calls and clone size come from that table. The sample includes roughly 96,000 clones, about 80% of them seen just once. The source of the sample is a study of blood T cell repertoires in COVID-19. Overall study context: Italy, Spain and the United States were the sources of the convalescent and acute COVID-19 samples. Sample material is recorded as cDNA or gDNA derived from T cells, B-cell-depleted T cells, or PBMCs.

CDR1 is SGHTS, CDR2 YDEGEE, per germline. V lost 4 bases to trimming and J lost 3 bases; unmatched junction nucleotides: 10. The CDR3 contains 17 residues. The V call is TRBV5-8, the J call TRBJ2-2; TRBD2 matches 9 bases. The clonotype was recovered from a man between 60 and 70 years old with acute or convalescent COVID-19. Sequencing used peripheral blood. The CDR3: CASSEVSGSMDTGELFF. The CDR3 nucleotides read TGTGCCAGCAGCGAGGTTAGCGGGAGTATGGACACCGGGGAGCTGTTTTTT.